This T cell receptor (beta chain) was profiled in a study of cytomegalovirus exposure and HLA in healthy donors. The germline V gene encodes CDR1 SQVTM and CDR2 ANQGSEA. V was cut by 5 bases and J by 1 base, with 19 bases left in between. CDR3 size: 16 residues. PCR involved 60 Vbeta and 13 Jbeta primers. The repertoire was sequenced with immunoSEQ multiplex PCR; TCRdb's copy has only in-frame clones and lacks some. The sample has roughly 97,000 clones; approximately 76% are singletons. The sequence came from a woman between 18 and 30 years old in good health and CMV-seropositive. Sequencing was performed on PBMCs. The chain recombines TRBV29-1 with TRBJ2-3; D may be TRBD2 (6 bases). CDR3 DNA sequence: TGCAGCGTTATTGGCGCCGGGGGTAGCGGCACAGATACGCAGTATTTT. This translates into CSVIGAGGSGTDTQYF.